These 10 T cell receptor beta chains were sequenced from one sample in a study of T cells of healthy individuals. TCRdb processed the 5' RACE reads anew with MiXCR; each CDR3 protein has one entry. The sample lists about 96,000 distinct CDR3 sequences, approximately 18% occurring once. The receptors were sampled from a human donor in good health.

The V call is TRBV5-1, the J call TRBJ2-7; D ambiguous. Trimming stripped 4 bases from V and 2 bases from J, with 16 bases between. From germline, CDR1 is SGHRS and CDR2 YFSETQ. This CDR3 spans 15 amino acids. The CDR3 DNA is TGCGCCAGCAGCCAACCTAATACGTCCGCCTACGAGCAGTACTTC. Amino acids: CASSQPNTSAYEQYF.

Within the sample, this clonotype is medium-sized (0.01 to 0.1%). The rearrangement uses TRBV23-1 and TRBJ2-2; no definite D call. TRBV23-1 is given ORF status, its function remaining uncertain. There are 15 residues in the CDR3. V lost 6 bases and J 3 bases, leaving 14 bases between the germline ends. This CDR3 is CASSPALTHTGELFF. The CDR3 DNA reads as TGCGCCAGCAGCCCAGCATTGACCCACACCGGGGAGCTGTTTTTT.

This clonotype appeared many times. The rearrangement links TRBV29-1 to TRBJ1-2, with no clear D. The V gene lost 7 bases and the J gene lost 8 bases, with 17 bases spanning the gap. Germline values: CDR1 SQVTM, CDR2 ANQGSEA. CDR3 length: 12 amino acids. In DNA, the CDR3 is TGCAGCGCCAATACCCTCGGAAAAGGCTACACCTTC. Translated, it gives CSANTLGKGYTF.

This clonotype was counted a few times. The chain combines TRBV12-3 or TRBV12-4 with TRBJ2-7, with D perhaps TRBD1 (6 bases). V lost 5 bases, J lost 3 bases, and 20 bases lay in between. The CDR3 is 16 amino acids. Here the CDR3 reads CASSPPRPNRVYEQYF. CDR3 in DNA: TGTGCCAGCAGTCCACCCCGGCCTAACAGGGTCTACGAGCAGTACTTC.

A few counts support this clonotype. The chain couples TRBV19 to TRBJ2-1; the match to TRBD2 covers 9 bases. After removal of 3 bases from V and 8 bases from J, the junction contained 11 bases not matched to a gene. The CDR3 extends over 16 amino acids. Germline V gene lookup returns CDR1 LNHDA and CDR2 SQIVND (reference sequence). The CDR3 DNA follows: TGTGCCAGTAGTATGGGCCTGGCGGGAGGGCCGGATGAGCAGTTCTTC. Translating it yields CASSMGLAGGPDEQFF.

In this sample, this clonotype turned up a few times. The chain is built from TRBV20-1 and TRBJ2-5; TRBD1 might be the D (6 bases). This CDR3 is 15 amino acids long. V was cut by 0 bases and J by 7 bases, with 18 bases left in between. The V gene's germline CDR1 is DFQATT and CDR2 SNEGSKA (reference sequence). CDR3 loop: CSARDGRTVYGTQYF. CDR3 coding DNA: TGCAGTGCTAGAGATGGTAGGACAGTTTACGGGACCCAGTACTTC.

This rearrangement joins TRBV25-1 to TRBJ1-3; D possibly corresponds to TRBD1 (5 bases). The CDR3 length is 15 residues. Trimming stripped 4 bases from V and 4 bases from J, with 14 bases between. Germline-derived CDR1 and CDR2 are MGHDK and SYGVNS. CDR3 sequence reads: CASSARGIRGNTIYF. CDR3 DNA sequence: TGTGCCAGCAGTGCACGGGGGATTAGAGGAAACACCATATATTTT.

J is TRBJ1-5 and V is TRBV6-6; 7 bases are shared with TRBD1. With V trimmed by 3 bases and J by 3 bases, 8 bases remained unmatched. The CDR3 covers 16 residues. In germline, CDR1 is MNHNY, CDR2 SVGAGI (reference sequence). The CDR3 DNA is TGTGCCAGCAGTTATCGGTCAGGGGGTTTCAATCAGCCCCAGCATTTT. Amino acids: CASSYRSGGFNQPQHF.

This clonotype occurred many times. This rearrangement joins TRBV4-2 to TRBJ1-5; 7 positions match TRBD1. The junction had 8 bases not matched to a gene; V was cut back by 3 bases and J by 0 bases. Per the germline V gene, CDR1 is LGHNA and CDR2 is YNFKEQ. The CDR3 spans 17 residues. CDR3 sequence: CASSQDRDSLSNQPQHF. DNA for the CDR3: TGTGCCAGCAGCCAGGATCGGGACAGTCTTAGCAATCAGCCCCAGCATTTT.

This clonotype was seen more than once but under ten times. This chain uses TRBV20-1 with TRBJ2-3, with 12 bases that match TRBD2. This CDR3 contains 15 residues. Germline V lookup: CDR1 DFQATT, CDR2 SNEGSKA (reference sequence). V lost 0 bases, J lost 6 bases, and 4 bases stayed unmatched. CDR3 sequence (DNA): TGCAGTGCTAGAGATCCCCTAGCGGGAGGGGATACGCAGTATTTT. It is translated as CSARDPLAGGDTQYF.